This T cell receptor beta chain was sequenced in a study of cytomegalovirus exposure and HLA in healthy donors. Findings and caveats of the study: V- and J-gene trimming of TCR beta was linked (in a later analysis) to a missense DCLRE1C variant. Sequence variants that were highly shared formed a cluster that was likely a sequencing artifact. Earlier analysis looked at TCR beta V segments, and most were productive about 87% or about 30% of the time.

With 60 Vbeta and 13 Jbeta primers, the PCR was carried out. TCRdb keeps only in-frame clones here, not all; method: immunoSEQ multiplex PCR. Among 50,000 to 55,000 clones listed, 70% to 85% were seen once. Of note for this clone: What it recognizes is unknown.

CDR3 length equals 16 residues. Germline V lookup: CDR1 SGHTA, CDR2 FQGNSA. V was cut by 1 base and J by 1 base, with 10 bases left in between. The origin of this receptor is a woman between 45 and 65 years old in good health and CMV-seropositive. Sequencing was done on a sample of PBMCs. The genes are TRBV7-2 and TRBJ2-2; unclear D gene. CDR3 sequence: CASSLVFQMNTGELFF. The CDR3 DNA reads TGTGCCAGCAGCTTAGTTTTTCAAATGAACACCGGGGAGCTGTTTTTT.